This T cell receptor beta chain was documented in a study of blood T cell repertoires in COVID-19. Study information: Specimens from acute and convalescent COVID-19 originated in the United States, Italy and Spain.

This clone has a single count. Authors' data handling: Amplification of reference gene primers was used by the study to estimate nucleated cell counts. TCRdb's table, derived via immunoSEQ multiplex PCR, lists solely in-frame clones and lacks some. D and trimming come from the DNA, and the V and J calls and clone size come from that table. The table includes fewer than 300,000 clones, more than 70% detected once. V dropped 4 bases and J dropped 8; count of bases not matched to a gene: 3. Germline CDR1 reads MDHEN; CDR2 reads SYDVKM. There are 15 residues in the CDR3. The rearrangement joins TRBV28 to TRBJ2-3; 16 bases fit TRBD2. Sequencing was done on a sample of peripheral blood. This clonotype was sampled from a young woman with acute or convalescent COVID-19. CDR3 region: CASSWGLAGGPTQYF. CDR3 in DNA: TGTGCCAGCAGTTGGGGACTAGCGGGAGGGCCTACGCAGTATTTT.